A selection of T cell receptor beta chains follows, all from one sample in a study of blood T cell repertoires in COVID-19. Libraries were prepared by immunoSEQ multiplex PCR; TCRdb keeps only in-frame clonotypes and omits some of them. The repertoire consists of roughly 120,000 clones, with over 85% occurring once and the leading ten covering about 3.5%. Sequencing used peripheral blood. Every receptor here comes from a man aged 50 to 59 with active COVID-19. Both conserved end residues are part of each CDR3. The D gene is left open where the match is weak. Some rows have no size entry. The others give once, few or many, or a class for an expanded clone.

clone size: .
V gene: TRBV7-2
D gene: .
J gene: TRBJ2-2
CDR3 DNA: TGTGCCAGCAGCTCCCCAAACACCGGGGAGCTGTTTTTT
CDR3 protein: CASSSPNTGELFF

clone size: once
V gene: TRBV29-1
D gene: .
J gene: TRBJ2-1
CDR3 DNA: TGCAGCGGGAACCGACAGGGAGGCCAGTTCTTC
CDR3 protein: CSGNRQGGQFF

clone size: .
V gene: TRBV10-1
D gene: .
J gene: TRBJ1-1
CDR3 DNA: TGCGCCAGCAGATATGGAGGGAACACTGAAGCTTTCTTT
CDR3 protein: CASRYGGNTEAFF

clone size: once
V gene: TRBV19
D gene: .
J gene: TRBJ2-1
CDR3 DNA: TGTGCCAGTAGTATGGGCCAGAGCTCCTACAATGAGCAGTTCTTC
CDR3 protein: CASSMGQSSYNEQFF

clone size: .
V gene: TRBV3-1/TRBV3-2
D gene: TRBD2
J gene: TRBJ2-2
CDR3 DNA: TGTGCCAGCAATATGCGGGAGAGAACCGGGGAGCTGTTTTTT
CDR3 protein: CASNMRERTGELFF

clone size: .
V gene: TRBV5-1
D gene: .
J gene: TRBJ1-1
CDR3 DNA: TGCGCCAGCAGCTCCCTAGATATGAACACTGAAGCTTTCTTT
CDR3 protein: CASSSLDMNTEAFF

clone size: .
V gene: TRBV2
D gene: .
J gene: TRBJ1-1
CDR3 DNA: TGTGCCAGCAGGGAAATATCTGGGGGGGCGGGGGCTTTCTTT
CDR3 protein: CASREISGGAGAFF

clone size: .
V gene: TRBV12-5
D gene: .
J gene: TRBJ1-1
CDR3 DNA: TGTGCTAGTGGTGGTGGGGGAGGCGGCACTGAAGCTTTCTTT
CDR3 protein: CASGGGGGGTEAFF

clone size: .
V gene: TRBV5-4
D gene: TRBD2
J gene: TRBJ2-7
CDR3 DNA: TGTGCCAGCAGCCTGAGCGGGGGGGTAACAAACGAGCAGTACTTC
CDR3 protein: CASSLSGGVTNEQYF

clone size: .
V gene: TRBV27
D gene: .
J gene: TRBJ1-1
CDR3 DNA: TGTGCCAGCAGTTTAGCACGGGGGGACACTGAAGCTTTCTTT
CDR3 protein: CASSLARGDTEAFF

clone size: once
V gene: TRBV12-3/TRBV12-4
D gene: .
J gene: TRBJ1-1
CDR3 DNA: TGTGCCAGCAGTTTAGACAAGAACACTGAAGCTTTCTTT
CDR3 protein: CASSLDKNTEAFF

clone size: .
V gene: TRBV6-1
D gene: TRBD1
J gene: TRBJ2-3
CDR3 DNA: TGTGCCAGCAGTGAAGACAGGGGAAACACAGATACGCAGTATTTT
CDR3 protein: CASSEDRGNTDTQYF

clone size: .
V gene: TRBV11-2
D gene: .
J gene: TRBJ1-5
CDR3 DNA: TGTGCCAGCAGCTTAGGGAGGGTTCAGCCCCAGCATTTT
CDR3 protein: CASSLGRVQPQHF

clone size: .
V gene: TRBV5-1
D gene: TRBD2
J gene: TRBJ2-1
CDR3 DNA: TGCGCCAGCAGCTTGGTAGCGGGGGGCACCTACAATGAGCAGTTCTTC
CDR3 protein: CASSLVAGGTYNEQFF

clone size: .
V gene: TRBV27
D gene: TRBD2
J gene: TRBJ2-1
CDR3 DNA: TGTGCCTCCCGCCGGCTAGCGGAGGGGAGGCAGTTCTTC
CDR3 protein: CASRRLAEGRQFF

clone size: .
V gene: TRBV5-1
D gene: TRBD1
J gene: TRBJ2-7
CDR3 DNA: TGCGCCAGCAGCTTGGCCTCATTGGGACAGGGGTACGACGAGCAGTACTTC
CDR3 protein: CASSLASLGQGYDEQYF

clone size: .
V gene: TRBV6-5
D gene: .
J gene: TRBJ2-2
CDR3 DNA: TGTGCCAGCAGTTACTCGAACAGGAACACCGGGGAGCTGTTTTTT
CDR3 protein: CASSYSNRNTGELFF

clone size: .
V gene: TRBV12-3/TRBV12-4
D gene: TRBD1
J gene: TRBJ1-2
CDR3 DNA: TGTGCCAGCAGTGCAGGACAGGCTGATACCTTC
CDR3 protein: CASSAGQADTF

clone size: .
V gene: TRBV6-5
D gene: .
J gene: TRBJ1-2
CDR3 DNA: TGTGCCAGCATGACTGTCTCGGGCTACACCTTC
CDR3 protein: CASMTVSGYTF

clone size: .
V gene: TRBV9
D gene: TRBD1
J gene: TRBJ2-3
CDR3 DNA: TGTGCCAGCAGCGTACAACAGGGGGCACCAGATACGCAGTATTTT
CDR3 protein: CASSVQQGAPDTQYF

clone size: .
V gene: TRBV9
D gene: .
J gene: TRBJ2-1
CDR3 DNA: TGTGCCAGCACCTCGGGAAGCGTTCTAGGTGAGCAGTTCTTC
CDR3 protein: CASTSGSVLGEQFF

clone size: .
V gene: TRBV21-1
D gene: .
J gene: TRBJ2-1
CDR3 DNA: TGTGCCAGCACAAGACAGGGAGTCGACAATGAGCAGTTCTTC
CDR3 protein: CASTRQGVDNEQFF

clone size: once
V gene: TRBV5-1
D gene: .
J gene: TRBJ1-3
CDR3 DNA: TGCGCCAGCAGCCATACCTCCGGGACACAAGGAAACACCATATATTTT
CDR3 protein: CASSHTSGTQGNTIYF

clone size: .
V gene: TRBV18
D gene: TRBD1
J gene: TRBJ1-1
CDR3 DNA: TGTGCCAGCTCACCAGGGACAGGGAACACTGAAGCTTTCTTT
CDR3 protein: CASSPGTGNTEAFF

clone size: .
V gene: TRBV15
D gene: .
J gene: TRBJ1-2
CDR3 DNA: TGTGCCACCAGCAGAGATAGGGTGACAGGTGGTAGTGGCTACACCTTC
CDR3 protein: CATSRDRVTGGSGYTF

clone size: .
V gene: TRBV28
D gene: .
J gene: TRBJ1-3
CDR3 DNA: TGTGCCAGCAGTTTATGGGCGGGCTCTGGAAACACCATATATTTT
CDR3 protein: CASSLWAGSGNTIYF

clone size: .
V gene: TRBV29-1
D gene: .
J gene: TRBJ1-2
CDR3 DNA: TGCAGCGTTGATCAATCGACAGAAAACTATGGCTACACCTTC
CDR3 protein: CSVDQSTENYGYTF

clone size: .
V gene: TRBV11-2
D gene: TRBD1
J gene: TRBJ1-2
CDR3 DNA: TGTGCCAGCAGCTCCGACAGGGGTGGCTACACCTTC
CDR3 protein: CASSSDRGGYTF

clone size: .
V gene: TRBV19
D gene: TRBD1
J gene: TRBJ1-6
CDR3 DNA: TGTGCCAGTAGACAAAGGGACAGTACAATCCAAAACCTTTGGAATTCACCCCTCCACTTT
CDR3 protein: CASRQRDSTIQNLWNSPLHF

clone size: .
V gene: TRBV18
D gene: TRBD2
J gene: TRBJ2-2
CDR3 DNA: TGTGCCAGCTCACCACCCAGGCTAGCGGGAGTTGCCGGGGAGCTGTTTTTT
CDR3 protein: CASSPPRLAGVAGELFF

clone size: .
V gene: TRBV12-3/TRBV12-4
D gene: .
J gene: TRBJ2-1
CDR3 DNA: TGTGCCAGCAGTTTAGTTCCAGGCGGGGAGCAGTTCTTC
CDR3 protein: CASSLVPGGEQFF

clone size: .
V gene: TRBV9
D gene: .
J gene: TRBJ2-2
CDR3 DNA: TGTGCCAGCAGCCAAGTGTCAGGGACGAACACCGGGGAGCTGTTTTTT
CDR3 protein: CASSQVSGTNTGELFF

clone size: .
V gene: TRBV6-6
D gene: TRBD2
J gene: TRBJ2-1
CDR3 DNA: TGTGCCAGCAGTTCAGGCGGGAGCTCCTACAATGAGCAGTTCTTC
CDR3 protein: CASSSGGSSYNEQFF

clone size: .
V gene: TRBV2
D gene: TRBD2
J gene: TRBJ2-7
CDR3 DNA: TGTGCCAGCAGTGTGGCGGGGGGAAGGCAGTACTTC
CDR3 protein: CASSVAGGRQYF

clone size: .
V gene: TRBV11-3
D gene: .
J gene: TRBJ2-4
CDR3 DNA: TGTGCCAGCAGCCAGACTGGAACCCTAGCCAAAAACATTCAGTACTTC
CDR3 protein: CASSQTGTLAKNIQYF

clone size: .
V gene: TRBV7-8
D gene: .
J gene: TRBJ2-4
CDR3 DNA: TGTGCCAGCAGCCAAGGGGGACCGGGGGGAAACATTCAGTACTTC
CDR3 protein: CASSQGGPGGNIQYF

clone size: .
V gene: TRBV25-1
D gene: TRBD2
J gene: TRBJ2-5
CDR3 DNA: TGTGCCAGCAGTTCTAGCGGGACGTGGGAGACCCAGTACTTC
CDR3 protein: CASSSSGTWETQYF

clone size: .
V gene: TRBV27
D gene: TRBD2
J gene: TRBJ2-1
CDR3 DNA: TGTGCCAGCAGTCCCCCGGGACTAGCGGCAGGGAGTGAGCAGTTCTTC
CDR3 protein: CASSPPGLAAGSEQFF

clone size: .
V gene: TRBV7-9
D gene: TRBD2
J gene: TRBJ2-1
CDR3 DNA: TGTGCCAGCAGCCCCGGGGGGTTCTCCTACAATGAGCAGTTCTTC
CDR3 protein: CASSPGGFSYNEQFF

clone size: .
V gene: TRBV9
D gene: .
J gene: TRBJ2-1
CDR3 DNA: TGTGCCAGCAGCGTAGTACCTAGCCCGAGAGATGAGCAGTTCTTC
CDR3 protein: CASSVVPSPRDEQFF

clone size: .
V gene: TRBV30
D gene: TRBD1
J gene: TRBJ1-6
CDR3 DNA: TGTGCCTGGAGTTCCTCGACAGGGGGCAATTCACCCCTCCACTTT
CDR3 protein: CAWSSSTGGNSPLHF

clone size: .
V gene: TRBV28
D gene: .
J gene: TRBJ2-5
CDR3 DNA: TGTGCCAGCAGTCTACCTAATCAAGAGACCCAGTACTTC
CDR3 protein: CASSLPNQETQYF

clone size: .
V gene: TRBV7-2
D gene: .
J gene: TRBJ1-2
CDR3 DNA: TGTGCCAGCAGCCAAAGGACAGTACATAACTACACCTTC
CDR3 protein: CASSQRTVHNYTF

clone size: .
V gene: TRBV4-2
D gene: .
J gene: TRBJ2-1
CDR3 DNA: TGTGCCAGCAGCCAAGCCTACAGGCAGAGCTCCTACAATGAGCAGTTCTTC
CDR3 protein: CASSQAYRQSSYNEQFF

clone size: .
V gene: TRBV4-1
D gene: TRBD2
J gene: TRBJ2-3
CDR3 DNA: TGCGCCAGCAGCCAACTCGGGACTAGCGGTAGCACAGATACGCAGTATTTT
CDR3 protein: CASSQLGTSGSTDTQYF

clone size: .
V gene: TRBV5-1
D gene: TRBD1
J gene: TRBJ2-7
CDR3 DNA: TGCGCCAGCAGCGGGACAGGGATCTACGAGCAGTACTTC
CDR3 protein: CASSGTGIYEQYF

clone size: once
V gene: TRBV3-1/TRBV3-2
D gene: .
J gene: TRBJ2-2
CDR3 DNA: TGTGCCAGCAGCCATCTGGGGGGGACAAGGAACACCGGGGAGCTGTTTTTT
CDR3 protein: CASSHLGGTRNTGELFF

clone size: .
V gene: TRBV13
D gene: TRBD2
J gene: TRBJ2-1
CDR3 DNA: TGTGCCAGCAGCTCCATTCTAGCGGGACCAGACAATGAGCAGTTCTTC
CDR3 protein: CASSSILAGPDNEQFF

clone size: .
V gene: TRBV19
D gene: .
J gene: TRBJ2-5
CDR3 DNA: TGTGCCAGTAGTGCAGACAGGGGAGGGGTCCAAGAGACCCAGTACTTC
CDR3 protein: CASSADRGGVQETQYF

clone size: .
V gene: TRBV19
D gene: TRBD1
J gene: TRBJ1-3
CDR3 DNA: TGTGCCAGTAGAAATACAGGGGGCGAAAACACCATATATTTT
CDR3 protein: CASRNTGGENTIYF

clone size: .
V gene: TRBV7-9
D gene: .
J gene: TRBJ1-2
CDR3 DNA: TGTGCCAGCAGCTTAGCGCCCAGGATCGATGGCTACACCTTC
CDR3 protein: CASSLAPRIDGYTF

clone size: .
V gene: TRBV5-1
D gene: .
J gene: TRBJ2-1
CDR3 DNA: TGCGCCAGCAGCGCCGGATCAGGGGTCCTCTCCTACAATGAGCAGTTCTTC
CDR3 protein: CASSAGSGVLSYNEQFF

clone size: once
V gene: TRBV2
D gene: TRBD2
J gene: TRBJ2-7
CDR3 DNA: TGTGCCAGCAGAGGTAGGGCCCCGGGACTAGCGGCCCAACTCAAAAACTACGAGCAGTACTTC
CDR3 protein: CASRGRAPGLAAQLKNYEQYF

clone size: .
V gene: TRBV9
D gene: .
J gene: TRBJ1-1
CDR3 DNA: TGTGCCAGCAGCGTAGGCTTAACAGCGAACACTGAAGCTTTCTTT
CDR3 protein: CASSVGLTANTEAFF